The 29 T cell receptor beta chains below all came from one sample that was sequenced in a study of cytomegalovirus exposure and HLA in healthy donors. Using immunoSEQ multiplex PCR, the repertoire was profiled, and TCRdb retains in-frame clones only, with some absent. The table includes over 250,000 clones, 86% detected once. Sample: PBMCs. These receptors came from a young woman in good health and CMV-seronegative.

This chain uses TRBV5-6 with TRBJ2-4; the match to TRBD2 covers 9 bases. This CDR3 region has 17 residues. CDR1 SGHDT and CDR2 YYEEEE come from the germline V gene. The V gene end was trimmed by 3 bases and the J gene end by 0 bases; junction bases not matched to a gene: 7. The chain's CDR3 is CASSSWREGLAKNIQYF. The CDR3 nucleotides read TGTGCCAGCAGCTCTTGGCGGGAGGGACTAGCCAAAAACATTCAGTACTTC.

This clone occurred once. This chain uses TRBV27 with TRBJ2-3; 8 positions match TRBD2. CDR1 and CDR2 from the germline V gene are MNHEY and SMNVEV (reference sequence). The CDR3 has 14 residues. J lost 6 bases, V lost 6 bases, and 8 bases had no gene match. CDR3 loop: CASRAAGATDTQYF. Here the CDR3 DNA reads TGTGCCAGCAGAGCAGCGGGAGCTACGGATACGCAGTATTTT.

This chain links TRBV4-1 with TRBJ1-5, with 8 bases lining up with TRBD1. This CDR3 is built from 16 residues. Looked up from germline, CDR1 is MGHRA and CDR2 is YSYEKL. J lost 3 bases, V lost 3 bases, and 7 bases had no gene match. CDR3 coding DNA: TGCGCCAGCAGCCATGAACAGGGGGAGGCCAATCAGCCCCAGCATTTT. It translates to CASSHEQGEANQPQHF.

This clone was recorded many times. The gene calls are TRBV7-8 and TRBJ1-5, with D possibly being TRBD1 (6 bases). CDR3 length: 15 residues. The V and J ends lost 1 base and 6 bases respectively, with 13 bases between them. CDR1 and CDR2 from the germline V gene are SGHVS and FQNEAQ. The CDR3 here is CASSLDPGVGQPQHF. In DNA form, the CDR3 reads TGTGCCAGCAGCTTAGATCCAGGGGTGGGTCAGCCCCAGCATTTT. Together with reference TRBV7-8 and TRBJ1-5, the CDR3 gives the full variable domain: GAGVSQSPRYKVAKRGQDVALRCDPISGHVSLFWYQQALGQGPEFLTYFQNEAQLDKSGLPSDRFFAERPEGSVSTLKIQRTQQEDSAVYLCASSLDPGVGQPQHFGDGTRLSIL.

V gene TRBV30 combines with J gene TRBJ2-4, with D unclear. Trimming cost V 4 bases and J 2 bases, with 9 bases left between them. Germline loops: CDR1 GTSNPN, CDR2 SVGIG (reference sequence). CDR3 length: 13 residues. CDR3 coding DNA: TGTGCCTGGAACGGAGAGTCCAAAAACATTCAGTACTTC. It encodes CAWNGESKNIQYF.

The genes are TRBV7-2 and TRBJ2-5; 10 bases line up with TRBD2. The germline CDR1 and CDR2 sequences are SGHTA and FQGNSA. Germline trimming cut 8 bases from V and 9 bases from J; bases unmatched to any gene: 6. The CDR3 has 12 residues. The DNA of the CDR3 is TGTGCCAGCGGCGGGAGCGGGGGGGCCCAGTACTTC. Translating gives CASGGSGGAQYF. Full variable domain (outside the CDR3, taken from reference TRBV7-2 and TRBJ2-5): GAGVSQSPSNKVTEKGKDVELRCDPISGHTALYWYRQSLGQGLEFLIYFQGNSAPDKSGLPSDRFSAERTGGSVSTLTIQRTQQEDSAVYLCASGGSGGAQYFGPGTRLLVL.

The CDR3 sequence is CATSRDLGRSNEAFF. The CDR3 region has the DNA TGTGCCACCAGCAGAGATCTCGGGAGGAGTAATGAAGCTTTCTTT. V and J are TRBV15 and TRBJ1-1; D is unclear. V was trimmed by 0 bases and J by 7 bases, leaving 15 bases between them. The CDR3 has 15 residues. Per the germline V gene, CDR1 is LNHNV and CDR2 is YYDKDF (reference sequence).

J is TRBJ2-7 and V is TRBV7-2; 8 bases line up with TRBD1. From germline, CDR1 is SGHTA and CDR2 FQGNSA. V trimming: 4 bases; J trimming: 3 bases; junction bases outside the gene matches: 8. CDR3 length: 15 residues. In DNA, the CDR3 is TGTGCCAGCAGCTCCGGGGGACAGGCCGTCTACGAGCAGTACTTC. Encoded protein: CASSSGGQAVYEQYF.

This chain joins TRBV9 and TRBJ2-7; the match to TRBD1 covers 8 bases. This CDR3 is 15 amino acids long. The V gene end was trimmed by 4 bases and the J gene end by 3 bases; junction bases not matched to a gene: 9. Germline V CDR1 and CDR2: SGDLS, YYNGEE. CDR3 sequence: CASSQYTGQVYEQYF. Written as DNA, the CDR3 is TGTGCCAGCAGCCAATATACGGGACAGGTCTACGAGCAGTACTTC.

In its sample, this clone was seen a few times. The chain employs TRBV20-1 and TRBJ2-1; possible D gene TRBD2, 5 bases. Germline assignment: CDR1 DFQATT and CDR2 SNEGSKA (reference sequence). The CDR3 extends over 11 amino acids. V was trimmed by 0 bases and J by 12 bases, leaving 9 bases between them. CDR3 in DNA: TGCAGTGCTAGAGAGGACTTTGGGCAGTTCTTC. Translating gives CSAREDFGQFF.

The chain joins TRBV6-1 to TRBJ1-2; 9 positions agree with TRBD1. CDR1 MNHNS and CDR2 SASEGT come from the germline V gene. The CDR3 has 13 amino acids. V lost 5 bases and J lost 8; bases outside the gene matches: 6. This chain's CDR3 is CASSLGDRVGYTF. The CDR3 bases are TGTGCCAGCAGTCTGGGGGACAGGGTAGGCTACACCTTC.

Here the CDR3 reads CAWSVRVGGVTGELFF. Here the CDR3 DNA reads TGTGCCTGGAGTGTACGGGTAGGGGGCGTCACCGGGGAGCTGTTTTTT. This rearrangement joins TRBV30 to TRBJ2-2, with 7 bases matching TRBD1. CDR3 size: 16 residues. Germline assignment: CDR1 GTSNPN and CDR2 SVGIG (reference sequence). V lost 0 bases to trimming and J lost 4 bases; unmatched junction nucleotides: 8.

The chain recombines TRBV27 with TRBJ1-2; D not resolved. This CDR3 is built from 13 residues. Trimming pared 5 bases from V and 5 bases from J, leaving 12 bases between. Germline assignment: CDR1 MNHEY and CDR2 SMNVEV (reference sequence). The CDR3 DNA follows: TGTGCCAGCAGTCTAGGGAGGGATTATGGCTACACCTTC. Protein: CASSLGRDYGYTF.

A single count supports this clone. V is TRBV6-5 and J is TRBJ2-1, with 7 bases matching TRBD1. Germline V gene data show CDR1 as MNHEY and CDR2 as SVGAGI. V trimming: 5 bases; J trimming: 8 bases; junction bases outside the gene matches: 3. This CDR3 is 12 amino acids long. CDR3 protein: CASSDRAYEQFF. The CDR3 nucleotides read TGTGCCAGCAGTGACAGGGCCTATGAGCAGTTCTTC.

This rearrangement joins TRBV18 to TRBJ2-5; D is unclear. The length of the CDR3 is 17 residues. From germline, CDR1 is KGHSH and CDR2 LQKENI. Trimming stripped 3 bases from V and 2 bases from J, with 19 bases between. The CDR3 loop reads CASSPTFLGSDQETQYF. The CDR3 DNA reads as TGTGCCAGCTCACCTACCTTCCTCGGGTCAGATCAAGAGACCCAGTACTTC.

V gene TRBV29-1 combines with J gene TRBJ2-2, with TRBD2 as a possible D gene (6 bases). Germline assignment: CDR1 SQVTM and CDR2 ANQGSEA. The length of the CDR3 is 12 residues. Trimming left V 4 bases short and J 7 bases short, with 10 bases between. This CDR3 is CSVGFGGGELFF. The DNA of the CDR3 is TGCAGCGTTGGGTTCGGGGGCGGGGAGCTGTTTTTT.

V gene TRBV6-6 combines with J gene TRBJ1-5; weak D call: TRBD1 (5 bases). The CDR3 sequence is 15 residues long. Germline CDR1 is MNHNY and CDR2 is SVGAGI (reference sequence). The germline V and J ends were trimmed by 0 bases and 0 bases, with 6 bases remaining between them. CDR3: CASSYSGDSNQPQHF. CDR3 nucleotide sequence: TGTGCCAGCAGTTACTCAGGGGATAGCAATCAGCCCCAGCATTTT.

The chain uses TRBV5-1 and TRBJ2-2; TRBD1 agrees at 7 bases. The CDR3 runs 15 residues. Germline V CDR1 and CDR2: SGHRS, YFSETQ. Germline trimming cut 5 bases from V and 4 bases from J; bases unmatched to any gene: 8. The DNA of the CDR3 is TGCGCCAGCAGGCCGGGACAGCGATTCACCGGGGAGCTGTTTTTT. Its protein product is CASRPGQRFTGELFF.

This chain connects TRBV29-1 to TRBJ1-2; D may be TRBD1 (6 bases). The CDR3 contains 14 residues. V lost 3 bases to trimming and J lost 4 bases, with 15 bases between them. Per the germline V gene, CDR1 is SQVTM and CDR2 is ANQGSEA. DNA for the CDR3: TGCAGCGTTGATGAGGACAGAAGCGTCTATGGCTACACCTTC. It translates to CSVDEDRSVYGYTF.

This clone was seen more than once but under ten times. V and J are TRBV6-5 and TRBJ1-6, with D possibly being TRBD1 (6 bases). V lost 6 bases to trimming and J lost 7 bases, with 13 bases between them. Germline V gene sequence: CDR1 MNHEY, CDR2 SVGAGI. The CDR3 extends over 14 amino acids. The CDR3 sequence: CASRLTGLNSPLHF. CDR3 nucleotide sequence: TGTGCCAGCAGATTAACAGGGCTAAATTCACCCCTCCACTTT.

CDR3 sequence: CASSYSWQGSSYEQYF. CDR3 DNA: TGTGCCAGCAGTTACTCCTGGCAGGGGTCCTCCTACGAGCAGTACTTC. V and J are TRBV6-5 and TRBJ2-7, with D perhaps TRBD1 (6 bases). Trimming cost V 0 bases and J 0 bases, with 12 bases left between them. Germline V gene data show CDR1 as MNHEY and CDR2 as SVGAGI. This CDR3 comprises 16 residues.

This chain links TRBV19 with TRBJ2-1; TRBD2 matches 9 bases. Trimming took 7 bases from V and 4 from J; bases not matched to a gene: 8. The CDR3 contains 15 residues. Germline CDR1 is LNHDA and CDR2 is SQIVND (reference sequence). This CDR3 is CASKFASGMYNEQFF. CDR3 bases: TGTGCCAGTAAATTCGCTAGCGGGATGTACAATGAGCAGTTCTTC.

This clone appeared once. V and J are TRBV9 and TRBJ2-5; unclear D gene. This CDR3 is built from 14 residues. V lost 0 bases and J 2 bases, leaving 8 bases between the germline ends. The germline V gene encodes CDR1 SGDLS and CDR2 YYNGEE. CDR3 region: CASSVGARQETQYF. The CDR3 DNA is TGTGCCAGCAGCGTAGGTGCTAGACAAGAGACCCAGTACTTC.

V usage is TRBV11-2 and J usage is TRBJ2-7, with D possibly TRBD1 on 6 matching bases. This CDR3 has 14 amino acids. In germline, CDR1 is SGHAT, CDR2 FQNNGV. With 2 bases removed from V and 4 bases from J, the gap between germline ends came to 12 bases. In DNA form, the CDR3 reads TGTGCCAGCAGCTTAAATAACAGGGAATACGAGCAGTACTTC. Protein sequence: CASSLNNREYEQYF. Based on the CDR3 plus reference TRBV11-2 and TRBJ2-7, the full variable domain is EAGVAQSPRYKIIEKRQSVAFWCNPISGHATLYWYQQILGQGPKLLIQFQNNGVVDDSQLPKDRFSAERLKGVDSTLKIQPAKLEDSAVYLCASSLNNREYEQYFGPGTRLTVT.

This chain joins TRBV6-4 and TRBJ2-7, with 13 bases fitting TRBD2. CDR3 size: 19 residues. Germline V gives CDR1 MRHNA, CDR2 SNTAGT. With V trimmed by 9 bases and J by 0 bases, 17 bases remained unmatched. The CDR3 DNA reads TGTGCCAGTCAGTCACCTCGGACTAGCGGGAGTGGGCCCTCCTACGAGCAGTACTTC. It translates to CASQSPRTSGSGPSYEQYF.

The chain employs TRBV6-5 and TRBJ1-2, with 7 bases fitting TRBD1. The ends lost 5 bases at V and 0 bases at J; junction bases unmatched: 3. Per the germline V gene, CDR1 is MNHEY and CDR2 is SVGAGI. This CDR3 has 14 residues. Here the CDR3 DNA reads TGTGCCAGCAGTCCCGGACAGGCTAACTATGGCTACACCTTC. Amino acids: CASSPGQANYGYTF.

This clone was seen a single time. The chain uses TRBV5-4 and TRBJ2-7; 7 bases line up with TRBD1. Germline CDR1 reads SGHNT; CDR2 reads YYREEE (reference sequence). The CDR3 is 17 amino acids. Unmatched junction bases numbered 11, after V lost 0 bases and J lost 2 bases. The CDR3 loop reads CASSLGGFRDRTYEQYF. The CDR3 coding sequence is TGTGCCAGCAGCTTGGGGGGGTTTCGGGACAGAACCTACGAGCAGTACTTC.

The CDR3 loop reads CASSVEGRGDSPLHF. CDR3 in DNA: TGTGCCAGCAGCGTAGAGGGCAGGGGGGATTCACCCCTCCACTTT. This chain links TRBV9 with TRBJ1-6, with 7 nucleotides matching TRBD1. With 0 bases clipped from V and 8 bases from J, the junction kept 5 bases outside the gene matches. This CDR3 contains 15 residues. The V gene's germline CDR1 is SGDLS and CDR2 YYNGEE.

The chain has TRBV11-2 and TRBJ2-5; perhaps TRBD1 as D (6 bases). The CDR3 covers 13 residues. V dropped 4 bases and J dropped 4 bases, with 10 bases sitting between them. Germline values: CDR1 SGHAT, CDR2 FQNNGV. CDR3 coding DNA: TGTGCCAGCAGCTCGCAAGGGGGAGAGACCCAGTACTTC. It translates to CASSSQGGETQYF. Together with reference TRBV11-2 and TRBJ2-5, the CDR3 gives the full variable domain: EAGVAQSPRYKIIEKRQSVAFWCNPISGHATLYWYQQILGQGPKLLIQFQNNGVVDDSQLPKDRFSAERLKGVDSTLKIQPAKLEDSAVYLCASSSQGGETQYFGPGTRLLVL.